This TCR beta chain was recovered during a study of metastatic and nonmetastatic thyroid tumors. Study details: Across peripheral blood and tumor or nodule tissue samples taken from malignant and benign thyroid patients, the repertoires were compared with one another. General study results and limits: According to reports, the diversity of TCR beta was significantly higher in malignant thyroid tumors than in benign nodules, and this held in both blood and tumor samples.

In the original processing: CDR3 differences across clinicopathological groups were used to build a distant-metastasis classifier for papillary thyroid cancer. TCRdb used MiXCR to call clones anew from the PCR reads. Clone size and V and J calls follow TCRdb, not the original study. This repertoire shows under 50,000 clones, about 20% found once; its top ten account for about 3.8%. Patients underwent thyroid surgery, and none had received any treatment before it. About this clone: Its antigen is not identified.

J lost 5 bases, V lost 0 bases, and 9 bases had no gene match. The length of the CDR3 is 16 residues. The V gene's germline CDR1 is SGHKS and CDR2 YYEKEE (reference sequence). The genes are TRBV5-5 and TRBJ1-2, with 8 positions matching TRBD1. The source of this sequence is a male donor with papillary thyroid cancer or a benign thyroid nodule (not recorded which). Some clones in this sample may be carry-over from other donors' samples. Sequences were obtained from blood. The CDR3 bases are TGTGCCAGCAGCTTGGGGACAGGGATTCGGGAGTATGGCTACACCTTC. Translating gives CASSLGTGIREYGYTF.